Here is one TCR beta chain with its context. The assay was immunoSEQ multiplex PCR, and TCRdb's table has in-frame clones only and misses some. The table includes about 130,000 clones, about 81% detected once. The germline V gene encodes CDR1 SNHLY and CDR2 FYNNEI. V dropped 5 bases and J dropped 3; count of bases not matched to a gene: 1. The CDR3 length is 13 residues. This specimen comes from a study of blood T cell repertoires in COVID-19. The material sequenced was peripheral blood. The clonotype originates from a man aged 25-45 years with COVID-19, enrolled during active disease. The chain is built from TRBV2 and TRBJ1-2; 9 positions agree with TRBD1. The CDR3 here is CASSRTGDYGYTF. The CDR3 nucleotides are TGTGCCAGCAGTAGGACAGGGGACTATGGCTACACCTTC. Full variable domain (missing parts from reference TRBV2 and TRBJ1-2): EPEVTQTPSHQVTQMGQEVILRCVPISNHLYFYWYRQILGQKVEFLVSFYNNEISEKSEIFDDQFSVERPDGSNFTLKIRSTKLEDSAMYFCASSRTGDYGYTFGSGTRLTVV.